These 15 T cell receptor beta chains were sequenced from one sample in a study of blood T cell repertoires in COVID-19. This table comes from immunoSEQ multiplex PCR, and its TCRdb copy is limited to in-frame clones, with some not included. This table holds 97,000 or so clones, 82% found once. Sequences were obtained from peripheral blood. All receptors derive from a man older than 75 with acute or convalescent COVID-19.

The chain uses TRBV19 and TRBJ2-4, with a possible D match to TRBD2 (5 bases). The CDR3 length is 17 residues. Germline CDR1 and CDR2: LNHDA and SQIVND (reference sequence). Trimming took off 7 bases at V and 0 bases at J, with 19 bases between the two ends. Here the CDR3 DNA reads TGTGCCAGTAAGGGAGTGAGAACAGATTTAGCCAAAAACATTCAGTACTTC. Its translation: CASKGVRTDLAKNIQYF.

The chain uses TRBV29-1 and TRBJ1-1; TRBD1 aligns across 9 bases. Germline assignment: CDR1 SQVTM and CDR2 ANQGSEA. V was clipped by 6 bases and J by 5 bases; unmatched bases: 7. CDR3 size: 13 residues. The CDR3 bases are TGCAGCGTGGGGGACAGGGCGGGGACTGAAGCTTTCTTT. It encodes CSVGDRAGTEAFF.

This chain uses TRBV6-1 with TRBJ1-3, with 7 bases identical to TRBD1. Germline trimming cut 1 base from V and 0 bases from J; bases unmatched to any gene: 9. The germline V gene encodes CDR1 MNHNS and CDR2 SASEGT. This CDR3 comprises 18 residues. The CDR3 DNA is TGTGCCAGCAGTGAAGAGGGGGCCCGATATAGCTCTGGAAACACCATATATTTT. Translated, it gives CASSEEGARYSSGNTIYF.

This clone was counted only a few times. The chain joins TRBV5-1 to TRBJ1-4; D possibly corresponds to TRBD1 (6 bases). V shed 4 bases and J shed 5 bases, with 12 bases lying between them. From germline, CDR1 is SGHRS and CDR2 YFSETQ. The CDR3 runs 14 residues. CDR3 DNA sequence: TGCGCCAGCAGCAGGGCGGGGGCCAATGAAAAACTGTTTTTT. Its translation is CASSRAGANEKLFF.

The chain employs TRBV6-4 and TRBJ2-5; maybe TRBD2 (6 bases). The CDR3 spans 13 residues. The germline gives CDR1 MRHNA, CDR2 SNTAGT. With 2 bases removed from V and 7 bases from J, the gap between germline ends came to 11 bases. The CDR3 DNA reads TGTGCCAGCAGTGACGGCAAGGGAGGGACCCAGTACTTC. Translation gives CASSDGKGGTQYF.

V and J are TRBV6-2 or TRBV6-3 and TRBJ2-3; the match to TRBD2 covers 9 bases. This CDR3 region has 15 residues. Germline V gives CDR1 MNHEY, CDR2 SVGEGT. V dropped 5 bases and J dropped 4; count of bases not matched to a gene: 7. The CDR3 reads CASSEWRGGPDTQYF. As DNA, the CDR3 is TGTGCCAGCAGTGAGTGGCGGGGGGGCCCAGATACGCAGTATTTT.

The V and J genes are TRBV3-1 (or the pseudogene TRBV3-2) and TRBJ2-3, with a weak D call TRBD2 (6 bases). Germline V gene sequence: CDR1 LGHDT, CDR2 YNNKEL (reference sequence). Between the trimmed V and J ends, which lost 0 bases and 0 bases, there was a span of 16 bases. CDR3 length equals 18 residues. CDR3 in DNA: TGTGCCAGCAGCCAAGATAAGGGACTGAGGACTAGCACAGATACGCAGTATTTT. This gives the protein CASSQDKGLRTSTDTQYF.

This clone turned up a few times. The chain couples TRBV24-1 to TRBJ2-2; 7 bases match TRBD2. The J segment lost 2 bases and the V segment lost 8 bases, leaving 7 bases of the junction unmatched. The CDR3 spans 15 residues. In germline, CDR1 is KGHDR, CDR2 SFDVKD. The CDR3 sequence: CATKDGGINTGELFF. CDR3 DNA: TGTGCCACCAAGGACGGGGGGATTAACACCGGGGAGCTGTTTTTT.

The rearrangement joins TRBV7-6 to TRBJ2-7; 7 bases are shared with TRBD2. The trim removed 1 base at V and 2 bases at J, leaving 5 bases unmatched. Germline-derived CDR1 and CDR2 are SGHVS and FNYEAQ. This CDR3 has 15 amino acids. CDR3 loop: CASSLGRRGTYEQYF. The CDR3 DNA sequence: TGTGCCAGCAGCTTAGGACGGCGGGGGACCTACGAGCAGTACTTC.

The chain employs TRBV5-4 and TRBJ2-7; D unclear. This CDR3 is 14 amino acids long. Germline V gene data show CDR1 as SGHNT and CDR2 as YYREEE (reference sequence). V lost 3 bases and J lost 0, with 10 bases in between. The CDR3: CASSWSQSSYEQYF. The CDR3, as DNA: TGTGCCAGCAGCTGGTCACAGAGCTCCTACGAGCAGTACTTC.

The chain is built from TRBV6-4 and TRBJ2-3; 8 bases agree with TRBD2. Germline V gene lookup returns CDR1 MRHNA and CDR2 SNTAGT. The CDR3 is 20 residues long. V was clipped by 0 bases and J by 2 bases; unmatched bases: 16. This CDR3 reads CASSDSHSEFAAGVTDTQYF. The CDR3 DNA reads TGTGCCAGCAGTGACTCCCATTCGGAGTTTGCAGCGGGGGTCACAGATACGCAGTATTTT.

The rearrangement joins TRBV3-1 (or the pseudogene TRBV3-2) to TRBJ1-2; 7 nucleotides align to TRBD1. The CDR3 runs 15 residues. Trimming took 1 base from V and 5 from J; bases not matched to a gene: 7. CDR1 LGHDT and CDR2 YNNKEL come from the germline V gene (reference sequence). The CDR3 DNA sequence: TGTGCCAGCAGCCAAGGCCGGGACAGACTATATGGCTACACCTTC. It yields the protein CASSQGRDRLYGYTF.

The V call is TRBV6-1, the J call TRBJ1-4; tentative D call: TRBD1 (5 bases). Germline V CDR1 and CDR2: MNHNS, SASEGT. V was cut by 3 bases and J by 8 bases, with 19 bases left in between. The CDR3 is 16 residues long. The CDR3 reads CASSEIGGYPREKLFF. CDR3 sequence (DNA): TGTGCCAGCAGTGAGATCGGGGGATACCCCAGGGAAAAACTGTTTTTT.

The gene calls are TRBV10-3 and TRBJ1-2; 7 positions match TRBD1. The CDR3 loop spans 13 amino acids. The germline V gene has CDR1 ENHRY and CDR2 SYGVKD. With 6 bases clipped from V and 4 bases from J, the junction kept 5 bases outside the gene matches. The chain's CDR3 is CAIRQGQIYGYTF. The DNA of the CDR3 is TGTGCCATCAGGCAGGGACAGATCTATGGCTACACCTTC.

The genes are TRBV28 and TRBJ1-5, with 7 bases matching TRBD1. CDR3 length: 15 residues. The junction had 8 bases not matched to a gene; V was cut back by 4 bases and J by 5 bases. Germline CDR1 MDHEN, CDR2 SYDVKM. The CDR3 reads CASSYRGGRYQPQHF. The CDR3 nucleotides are TGTGCCAGCAGTTACAGGGGCGGCAGATATCAGCCCCAGCATTTT.